This T cell receptor (beta chain) was documented in a study of tumor-infiltrating lymphocytes in primary liver carcinoma. From about 0.45 ug total RNA, TCR beta cDNA was generated with a primer in the constant region. Sequencing libraries for TCR beta derived from three nested multiplex PCR rounds that used slightly modified ARM-PCR. Each of the first two PCR rounds ran nine to ten cycles with TRBV1-TRBV30 forward and C-beta reverse primers. TCRdb re-called the multiplex PCR reads through MiXCR, storing one row per CDR3 protein. The sample has about 99,000 distinct CDR3 sequences, more than 65% seen once. V dropped 9 bases and J dropped 0; count of bases not matched to a gene: 11. CDR3 length equals 15 residues. Co-extraction yielded RNA and DNA from 20-30 mg of unsorted bulk tissue. Every single tumor sample held over 85% viable tumor cells. This clonotype has just a few counts. Likely a read error: the CDR3 ends without its conserved phenylalanine or tryptophan.

Sequencing input: liver tumor tissue from sampling region 5. Subset reported: tumor region T5, tumor centre. The origin of this receptor is an older woman with primary liver carcinoma and hepatitis B virus infection. The V call is TRBV12-3 or TRBV12-4, the J call TRBJ2-7, with 7 nucleotides matching TRBD1. CDR3 coding DNA: TGTGCCAGTAGCCGCGACAGGGCCCGCTCCTACGAGCAGTACTTA. Its protein product is CASSRDRARSYEQYL.